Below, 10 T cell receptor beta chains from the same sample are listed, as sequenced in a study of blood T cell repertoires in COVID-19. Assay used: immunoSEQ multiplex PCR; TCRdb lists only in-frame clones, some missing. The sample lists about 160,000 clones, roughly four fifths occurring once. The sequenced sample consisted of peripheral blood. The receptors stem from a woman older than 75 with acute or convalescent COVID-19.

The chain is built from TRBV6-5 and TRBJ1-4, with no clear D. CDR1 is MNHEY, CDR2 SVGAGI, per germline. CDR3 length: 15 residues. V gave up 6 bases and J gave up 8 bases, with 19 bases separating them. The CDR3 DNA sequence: TGTGCCAGCAGCTTCGAGGAAGGGAGGTGGGAAAAACTGTTTTTT. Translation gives CASSFEEGRWEKLFF.

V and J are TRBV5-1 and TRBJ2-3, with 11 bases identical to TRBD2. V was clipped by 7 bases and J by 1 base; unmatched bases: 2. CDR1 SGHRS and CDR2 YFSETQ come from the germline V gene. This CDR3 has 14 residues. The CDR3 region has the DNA TGCGCCAGCGGGACTAGCGGAGGCACAGATACGCAGTATTTT. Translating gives CASGTSGGTDTQYF. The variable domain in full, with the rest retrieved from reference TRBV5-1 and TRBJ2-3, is KAGVTQTPRYLIKTRGQQVTLSCSPISGHRSVSWYQQTPGQGLQFLFEYFSETQRNKGNFPGRFSGRQFSNSRSEMNVSTLELGDSALYLCASGTSGGTDTQYFGPGTRLTVL.

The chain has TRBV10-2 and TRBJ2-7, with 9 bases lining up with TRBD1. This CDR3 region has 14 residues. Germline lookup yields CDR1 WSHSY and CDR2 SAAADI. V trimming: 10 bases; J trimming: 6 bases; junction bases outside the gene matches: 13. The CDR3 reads CATSRRDRASEQYF. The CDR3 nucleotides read TGCGCCACCTCCCGGAGGGACAGGGCATCCGAGCAGTACTTC.

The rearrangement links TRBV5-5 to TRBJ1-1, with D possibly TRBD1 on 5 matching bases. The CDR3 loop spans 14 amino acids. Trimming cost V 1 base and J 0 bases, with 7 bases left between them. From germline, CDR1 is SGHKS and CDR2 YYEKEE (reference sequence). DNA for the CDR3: TGTGCCAGCAGCTTGCGACAGATGAACACTGAAGCTTTCTTT. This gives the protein CASSLRQMNTEAFF.

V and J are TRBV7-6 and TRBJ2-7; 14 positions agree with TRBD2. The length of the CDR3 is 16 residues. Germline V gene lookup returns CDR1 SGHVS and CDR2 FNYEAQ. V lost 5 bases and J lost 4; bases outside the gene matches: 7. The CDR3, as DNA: TGTGCCAGCAGCACAGGACTAGCGGGAGGAAGGTACGAGCAGTACTTC. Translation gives CASSTGLAGGRYEQYF.

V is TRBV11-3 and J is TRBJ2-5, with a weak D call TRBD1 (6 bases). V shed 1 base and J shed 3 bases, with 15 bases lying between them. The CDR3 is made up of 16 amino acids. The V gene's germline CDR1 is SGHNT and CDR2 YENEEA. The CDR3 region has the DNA TGTGCCAGCAGCTTAGGGGGGCGCGGGCCAGAAGAGACCCAGTACTTC. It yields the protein CASSLGGRGPEETQYF.

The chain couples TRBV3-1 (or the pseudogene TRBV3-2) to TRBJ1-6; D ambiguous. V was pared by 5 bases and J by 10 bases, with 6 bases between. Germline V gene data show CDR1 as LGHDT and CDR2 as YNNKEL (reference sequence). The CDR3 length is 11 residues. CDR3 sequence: CASSEGSPLHF. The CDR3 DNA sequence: TGTGCCAGCAGCGAGGGATCACCCCTCCACTTT.

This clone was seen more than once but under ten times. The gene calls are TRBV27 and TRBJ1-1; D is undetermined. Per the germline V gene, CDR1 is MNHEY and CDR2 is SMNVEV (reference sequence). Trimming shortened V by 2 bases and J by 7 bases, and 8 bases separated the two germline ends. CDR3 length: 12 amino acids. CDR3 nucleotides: TGTGCCAGCAGTTTAGGCCAGTTTGAAGCTTTCTTT. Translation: CASSLGQFEAFF.

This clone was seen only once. The CDR3 DNA follows: TGTGCCAGCAGCCCCCGGACAGAGAACACTGAAGCTTTCTTT. Its translation: CASSPRTENTEAFF. The rearrangement uses TRBV2 and TRBJ1-1; a possible D gene is TRBD1 (6 bases). V dropped 6 bases and J dropped 1 base, with 12 bases sitting between them. This CDR3 spans 14 amino acids. The germline V gene has CDR1 SNHLY and CDR2 FYNNEI.

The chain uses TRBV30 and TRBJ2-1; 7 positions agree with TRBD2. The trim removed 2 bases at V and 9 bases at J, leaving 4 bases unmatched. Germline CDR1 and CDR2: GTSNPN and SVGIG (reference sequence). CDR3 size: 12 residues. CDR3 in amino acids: CAWSPGGGEQFF. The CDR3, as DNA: TGTGCCTGGAGTCCAGGCGGGGGTGAGCAGTTCTTC.